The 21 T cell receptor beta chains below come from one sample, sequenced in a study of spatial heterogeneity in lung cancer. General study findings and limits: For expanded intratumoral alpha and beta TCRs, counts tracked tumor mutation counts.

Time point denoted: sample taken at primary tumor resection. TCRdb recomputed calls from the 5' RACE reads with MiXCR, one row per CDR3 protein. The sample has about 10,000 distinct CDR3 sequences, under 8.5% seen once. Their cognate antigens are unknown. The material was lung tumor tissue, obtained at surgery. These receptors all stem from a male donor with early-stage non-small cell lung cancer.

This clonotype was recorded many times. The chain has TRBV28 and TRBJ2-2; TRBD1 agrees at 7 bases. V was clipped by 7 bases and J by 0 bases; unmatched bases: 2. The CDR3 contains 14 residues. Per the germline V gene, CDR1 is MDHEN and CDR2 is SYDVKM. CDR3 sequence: CASTQGPNTGELFF. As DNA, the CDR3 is TGTGCCAGCACACAGGGGCCGAACACCGGGGAGCTGTTTTTT.

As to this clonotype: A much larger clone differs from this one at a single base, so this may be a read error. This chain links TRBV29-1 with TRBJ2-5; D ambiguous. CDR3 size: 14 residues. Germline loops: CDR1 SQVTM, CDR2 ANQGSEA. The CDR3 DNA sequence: TGCAGCGTACACGGCAGCAGATACCAAGAGTCCCAGTACTTC. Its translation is CSVHGSRYQESQYF.

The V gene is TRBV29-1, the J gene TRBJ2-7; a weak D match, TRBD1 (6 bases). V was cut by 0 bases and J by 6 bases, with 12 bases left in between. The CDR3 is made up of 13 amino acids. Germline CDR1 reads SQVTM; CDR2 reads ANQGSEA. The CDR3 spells CSVEDKRGGEQYF. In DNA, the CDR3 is TGCAGCGTTGAAGATAAGCGAGGGGGCGAGCAGTACTTC.

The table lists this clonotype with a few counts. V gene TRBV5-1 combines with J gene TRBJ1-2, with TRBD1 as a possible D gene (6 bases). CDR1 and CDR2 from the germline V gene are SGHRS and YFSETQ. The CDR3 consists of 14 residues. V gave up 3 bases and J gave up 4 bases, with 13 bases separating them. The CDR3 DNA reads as TGCGCCAGCAGCTGGCTACAGGGTACCTATGGCTACACCTTC. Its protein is CASSWLQGTYGYTF.

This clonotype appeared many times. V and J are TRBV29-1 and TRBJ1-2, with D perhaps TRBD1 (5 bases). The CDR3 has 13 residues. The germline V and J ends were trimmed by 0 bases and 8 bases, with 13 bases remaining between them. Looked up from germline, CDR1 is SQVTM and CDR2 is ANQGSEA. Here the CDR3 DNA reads TGCAGCGTTGAAGATTCGGGGGTCGTCGGCTACACCTTC. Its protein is CSVEDSGVVGYTF. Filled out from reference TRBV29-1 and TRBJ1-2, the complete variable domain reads SAVISQKPSRDICQRGTSLTIQCQVDSQVTMMFWYRQQPGQSLTLIATANQGSEATYESGFVIDKFPISRPNLTFSTLTVSNMSPEDSSIYLCSVEDSGVVGYTFGSGTRLTVV.

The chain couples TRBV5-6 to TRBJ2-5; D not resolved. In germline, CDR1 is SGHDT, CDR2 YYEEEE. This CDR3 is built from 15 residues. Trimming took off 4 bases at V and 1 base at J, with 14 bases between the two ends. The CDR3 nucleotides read TGTGCCAGCAGCCAAAGGCAGCCATTCCAAGAGACCCAGTACTTC. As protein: CASSQRQPFQETQYF. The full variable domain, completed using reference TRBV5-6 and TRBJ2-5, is DAGVTQSPTHLIKTRGQQVTLRCSPKSGHDTVSWYQQALGQGPQFIFQYYEEEERQRGNFPDRFSGHQFPNYSSELNVNALLLGDSALYLCASSQRQPFQETQYFGPGTRLLVL.

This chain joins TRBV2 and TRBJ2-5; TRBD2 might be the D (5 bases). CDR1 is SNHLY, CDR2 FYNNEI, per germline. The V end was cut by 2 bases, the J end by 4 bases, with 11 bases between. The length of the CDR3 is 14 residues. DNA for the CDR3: TGTGCCAGCAGTGAAAGGGTAGGAGGAGAGACCCAGTACTTC. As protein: CASSERVGGETQYF.

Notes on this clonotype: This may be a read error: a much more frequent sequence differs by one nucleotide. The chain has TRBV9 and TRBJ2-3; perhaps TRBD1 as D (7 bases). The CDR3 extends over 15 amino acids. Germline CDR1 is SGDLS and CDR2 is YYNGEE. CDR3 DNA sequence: TGTGCCACCAGCGTAGGGGGCGGGAAGACAGATACGCAGTATTTT. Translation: CATSVGGGKTDTQYF.

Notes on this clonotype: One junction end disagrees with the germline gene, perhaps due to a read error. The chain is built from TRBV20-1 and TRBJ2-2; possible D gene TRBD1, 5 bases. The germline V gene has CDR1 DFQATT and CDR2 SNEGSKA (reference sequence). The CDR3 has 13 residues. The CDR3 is CRADQGNTGELFF. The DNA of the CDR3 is TGCCGTGCTGATCAGGGAAACACCGGGGAGCTGTTTTTT.

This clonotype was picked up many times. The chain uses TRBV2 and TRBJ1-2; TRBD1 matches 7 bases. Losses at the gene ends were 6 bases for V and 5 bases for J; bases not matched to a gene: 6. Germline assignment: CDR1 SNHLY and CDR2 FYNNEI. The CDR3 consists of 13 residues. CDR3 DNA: TGTGCCAGCAGCGGGGACAGCTCATATGGCTACACCTTC. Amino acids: CASSGDSSYGYTF.

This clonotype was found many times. In DNA, the CDR3 is TGTGCCAGCACCCTCCAAGAGACCCAGTACTTC. Residues: CASTLQETQYF. V usage is TRBV2 and J usage is TRBJ2-5; D is uncertain. Germline CDR1 and CDR2: SNHLY and FYNNEI. This CDR3 region has 11 residues. Trimming took 7 bases from V and 1 from J, leaving 4 bases between them.

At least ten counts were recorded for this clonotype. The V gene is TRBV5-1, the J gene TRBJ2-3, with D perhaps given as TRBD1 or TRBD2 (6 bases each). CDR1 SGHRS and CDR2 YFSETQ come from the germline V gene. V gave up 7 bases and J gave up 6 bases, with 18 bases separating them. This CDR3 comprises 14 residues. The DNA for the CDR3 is TGCGCCAGCGAATACGGGGGCTCCTCGGATACGCAGTATTTT. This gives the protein CASEYGGSSDTQYF. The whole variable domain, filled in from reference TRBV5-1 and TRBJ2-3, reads KAGVTQTPRYLIKTRGQQVTLSCSPISGHRSVSWYQQTPGQGLQFLFEYFSETQRNKGNFPGRFSGRQFSNSRSEMNVSTLELGDSALYLCASEYGGSSDTQYFGPGTRLTVL.

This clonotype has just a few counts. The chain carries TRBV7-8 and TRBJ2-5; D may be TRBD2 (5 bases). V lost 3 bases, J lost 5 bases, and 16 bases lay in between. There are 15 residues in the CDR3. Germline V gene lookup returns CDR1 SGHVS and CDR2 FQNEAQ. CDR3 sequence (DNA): TGTGCCAGCAGCTTTGACCCTGTGGAGGTTGAGACCCAGTACTTC. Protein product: CASSFDPVEVETQYF.

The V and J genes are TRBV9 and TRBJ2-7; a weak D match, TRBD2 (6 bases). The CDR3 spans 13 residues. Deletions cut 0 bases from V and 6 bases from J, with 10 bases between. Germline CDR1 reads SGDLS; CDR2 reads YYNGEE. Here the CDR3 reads CASSVASEGEQYF. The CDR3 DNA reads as TGTGCCAGCAGCGTAGCTAGCGAGGGCGAGCAGTACTTC.

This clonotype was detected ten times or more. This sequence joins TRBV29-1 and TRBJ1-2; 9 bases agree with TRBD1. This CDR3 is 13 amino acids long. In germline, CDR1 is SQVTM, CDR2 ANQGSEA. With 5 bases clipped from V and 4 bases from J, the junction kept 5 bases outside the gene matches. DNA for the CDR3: TGCAGCGTTTCCGGGACAGGGAGCTATGGCTACACCTTC. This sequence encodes CSVSGTGSYGYTF. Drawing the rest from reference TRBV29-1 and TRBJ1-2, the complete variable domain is SAVISQKPSRDICQRGTSLTIQCQVDSQVTMMFWYRQQPGQSLTLIATANQGSEATYESGFVIDKFPISRPNLTFSTLTVSNMSPEDSSIYLCSVSGTGSYGYTFGSGTRLTVV.

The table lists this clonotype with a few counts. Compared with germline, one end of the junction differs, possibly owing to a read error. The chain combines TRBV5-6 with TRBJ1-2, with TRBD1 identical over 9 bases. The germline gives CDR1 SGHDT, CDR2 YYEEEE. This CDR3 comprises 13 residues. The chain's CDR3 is CASSAQGAGGHTF. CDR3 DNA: TGTGCCAGCAGCGCACAGGGGGCTGGTGGCCACACCTTC. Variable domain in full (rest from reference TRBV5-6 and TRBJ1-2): DAGVTQSPTHLIKTRGQQVTLRCSPKSGHDTVSWYQQALGQGPQFIFQYYEEEERQRGNFPDRFSGHQFPNYSSELNVNALLLGDSALYLCASSAQGAGGHTFGSGTRLTVV.

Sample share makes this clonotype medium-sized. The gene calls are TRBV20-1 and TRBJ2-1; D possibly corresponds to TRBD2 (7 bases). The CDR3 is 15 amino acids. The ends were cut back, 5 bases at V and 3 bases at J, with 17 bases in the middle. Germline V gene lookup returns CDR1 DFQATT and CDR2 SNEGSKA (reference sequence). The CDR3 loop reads CSAGGGGQNYNEQFF. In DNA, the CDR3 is TGCAGTGCTGGGGGCGGGGGCCAAAACTACAATGAGCAGTTCTTC.

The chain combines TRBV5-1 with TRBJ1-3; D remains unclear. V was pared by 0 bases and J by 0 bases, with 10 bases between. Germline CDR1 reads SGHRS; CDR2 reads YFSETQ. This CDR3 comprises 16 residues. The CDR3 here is CASSLEQISSGNTIYF. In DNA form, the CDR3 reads TGCGCCAGCAGCTTGGAACAAATATCCTCTGGAAACACCATATATTTT.

CDR3 coding DNA: TGTGCCAGCAGCCAAGCCCCCCGTACGGCGCAGTATTTT. As protein: CASSQAPRTAQYF. This chain links TRBV3-1 with TRBJ2-3, with D unresolved. The CDR3 is 13 amino acids. Germline CDR1 and CDR2: LGHDT and YNNKEL (reference sequence). The ends were cut back, 1 base at V and 10 bases at J, with 12 bases in the middle.

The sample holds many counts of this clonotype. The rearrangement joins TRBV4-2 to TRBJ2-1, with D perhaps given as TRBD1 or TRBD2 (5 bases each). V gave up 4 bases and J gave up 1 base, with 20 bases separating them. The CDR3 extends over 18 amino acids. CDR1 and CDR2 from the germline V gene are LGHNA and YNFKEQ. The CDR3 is CASSRDGTDQLSYNEQFF. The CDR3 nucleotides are TGTGCCAGCAGCCGCGACGGGACGGATCAACTTTCCTACAATGAGCAGTTCTTC.

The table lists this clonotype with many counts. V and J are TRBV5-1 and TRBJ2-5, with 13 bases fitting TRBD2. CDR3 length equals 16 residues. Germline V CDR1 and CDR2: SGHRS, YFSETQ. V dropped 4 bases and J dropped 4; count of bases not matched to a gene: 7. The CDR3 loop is CASSGGLAGLLETQYF. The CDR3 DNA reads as TGCGCCAGCAGCGGGGGACTAGCGGGACTCTTAGAGACCCAGTACTTC.